Listed below are T cell receptor beta chains from one sample, sequenced in a study of shared clonotypes between healthy human individuals. Libraries were prepared by immunoSEQ multiplex PCR; TCRdb keeps only in-frame clonotypes and omits some of them. The sample shows some 2,500,000 clones, approximately 93% of them seen only once. Sequences were obtained from naive CD4+ T cells from PBMCs. Receptors were obtained from a man aged 18 to 35 in good health. Some clones in this sample may be carry-over from other donors' samples. Each CDR3 is given with its conserved first and last residue. Each record gives: V gene, J gene, clone size, D gene, CDR3 DNA, CDR3 protein. The D gene is left open where the match is weak. Only part of the rows carry a size: once, few, many, or a class if the clone is expanded.

TRBV6-1	TRBJ1-1	.	.	TGTGCCAGCAGTGAAGCTTTAAGGAGGGTCACTGAAGCTTTCTTT	CASSEALRRVTEAFF
TRBV18	TRBJ2-7	.	.	TGTGCCAGCTCACCGGCCCGCGGGACAGAGAGCTCCTACGAGCAGTACTTC	CASSPARGTESSYEQYF
TRBV4-3	TRBJ1-1	.	TRBD1	TGCGCCAGCAGCCAACCAGACAGGGTATCTGAAGCTTTCTTT	CASSQPDRVSEAFF
TRBV9	TRBJ2-1	.	TRBD2	TGTGCCAGCAGCGTAGGAGTTAGCGGGAGGTGGAGCTCCTACAATGAGCAGTTCTTC	CASSVGVSGRWSSYNEQFF
TRBV6-5	TRBJ2-1	.	TRBD1	TGTGCCAGCAGCCCCGGCGGACAGGGGGGGAATGAGCAGTTCTTC	CASSPGGQGGNEQFF
TRBV7-3	TRBJ2-1	.	TRBD2	TGTGCCAGCAGCCCCCTACCCTCGGGACTAGCGAATGAGCAGTTCTTC	CASSPLPSGLANEQFF
TRBV6-5	TRBJ1-2	.	.	TGTGCCAGCAGTTATGGGGGGGGGCCTTTTTATGGCTACACCTTC	CASSYGGGPFYGYTF
TRBV7-3	TRBJ2-1	.	TRBD2	TGTGCCAGCAGCTTAGCTAGCGGGACCCACAATGAGCAGTTCTTC	CASSLASGTHNEQFF
TRBV28	TRBJ2-7	.	.	TGTGCCAGCATAAGGCAGACGGCCTCCTACGAGCAGTACTTC	CASIRQTASYEQYF
TRBV25-1	TRBJ2-2	.	.	TGTGCCAGCAGTGAATGGCGTGGGACCGGGGAGCTGTTTTTT	CASSEWRGTGELFF
TRBV5-4	TRBJ2-1	once	TRBD2	TGTGCCAGCAGCTTGTCACAGCGGGGTGAGCAGTTCTTC	CASSLSQRGEQFF
TRBV11-2	TRBJ2-7	.	.	TGTGCCAGCAGCTTGACTTCTTCCTACGAGCAGTACTTC	CASSLTSSYEQYF
TRBV9	TRBJ1-2	.	.	TGTGCCAGCAGCGTGGGTCCGGGCGATGGGGCTGGCTACACCTTC	CASSVGPGDGAGYTF
TRBV4-2	TRBJ2-3	.	TRBD2	TGTGCCAGCAGCATCAAAGCGGGAGGATCCACAGATACGCAGTATTTT	CASSIKAGGSTDTQYF
TRBV7-2	TRBJ2-2	.	TRBD1	TGTGCCAGCAGCTTAGCGCCCGGGACAGTCAACACCGGGGAGCTGTTTTTT	CASSLAPGTVNTGELFF
TRBV11-2	TRBJ2-7	.	.	TGTGCCAGCAGCTTGTGGACAGACGAGCAGTACTTC	CASSLWTDEQYF
TRBV5-1	TRBJ2-7	.	.	TGCGCCAGCAGCTTGGAGCAAACCTTCATCCGCGAGCAGTACTTC	CASSLEQTFIREQYF
TRBV20-1	TRBJ2-1	.	.	TGCAGTGAGGACAGCGGCAATGAGCAGTTCTTC	CSEDSGNEQFF
TRBV19	TRBJ2-2	.	TRBD1	TGTGCCAGTAGTTTAAGGGACAGGTTTAGCACCGGGGAGCTGTTTTTT	CASSLRDRFSTGELFF
TRBV2	TRBJ2-3	.	.	TGTGCCAGCAGTGTTCCGGGGACATATACGCAGTATTTT	CASSVPGTYTQYF
TRBV2	TRBJ1-4	.	.	TGTGCCAGGAGGACCTCTAATGAAAAACTGTTTTTT	CARRTSNEKLFF
TRBV5-4	TRBJ2-3	.	.	TGTGCCAGCAGTATCCCTTCGGGCGATACGCAGTATTTT	CASSIPSGDTQYF
TRBV11-3	TRBJ2-7	.	.	TGTGCCAGCAGCCGAGGGATAGTTTACGAGCAGTACTTC	CASSRGIVYEQYF
TRBV12-5	TRBJ2-5	.	.	TGTGCTAGTGGTGAAGAGACCCAGTACTTC	CASGEETQYF
TRBV7-9	TRBJ2-7	once	TRBD2	TGTGCCAGCAGCTCCGCCGGGACTAGAACCGAGCAGTACTTC	CASSSAGTRTEQYF
TRBV5-6	TRBJ2-1	.	.	TGTGCCAGCAGCACTACCTACAATGAGCAGTTCTTC	CASSTTYNEQFF
TRBV25-1	TRBJ1-1	.	.	TGTGCCAGCAGTGAACTGGGGGCCCTGAACACTGAAGCTTTCTTT	CASSELGALNTEAFF
TRBV7-9	TRBJ2-6	.	.	TGTGCCAGCAGCTCACCGGGGACTGGGGCCAACGTCCTGACTTTC	CASSSPGTGANVLTF
TRBV4-1	TRBJ1-2	.	TRBD1	TGCGCCAGCAGCCAAGATCCCAGGGGGGCCTATGGCTACACCTTC	CASSQDPRGAYGYTF
TRBV27	TRBJ1-2	.	.	TGTGCCAGCAGTTTATCCGGGGGATACTATGGCTACACCTTC	CASSLSGGYYGYTF
TRBV6-1	TRBJ1-5	.	.	TGTGCCAGCAGTGAAAGTAGATTCAGTATCAATCAGCCCCAGCATTTT	CASSESRFSINQPQHF
TRBV7-2	TRBJ2-1	.	TRBD2	TGTGCCAGCAGCCCCCCGGGACTAGCTTACAATGAGCAGTTCTTC	CASSPPGLAYNEQFF
TRBV29-1	TRBJ1-5	few	.	TGCAGCGTTGCTGGACGGGGGTTAAATCAGCCCCAGCATTTT	CSVAGRGLNQPQHF
TRBV5-1	TRBJ1-2	.	.	TGCGCCAGCAGCTTGGCGGCGGGGGGGAACTATGGCTACACCTTC	CASSLAAGGNYGYTF
TRBV5-1	TRBJ2-1	.	TRBD2	TGCGCCAGCAGCGCGATAGCGGGAGTGGTTGATGAGCAGTTCTTC	CASSAIAGVVDEQFF
TRBV25-1	TRBJ2-3	.	.	TGTGCCAGCAGTGACATTCTAGGGGGGAGGACAGCAAGAGATACGCAGTATTTT	CASSDILGGRTARDTQYF
TRBV4-2	TRBJ1-2	.	.	TGTGCCAGCAGCCAAGCCCAGGCAGGGTCCTTCCTTAACTATGGCTACACCTTC	CASSQAQAGSFLNYGYTF
TRBV6-5	TRBJ2-7	.	TRBD1	TGTGCCAGCAGTTACCGGGACAGGACCTACGAGCAGTACTTC	CASSYRDRTYEQYF
TRBV10-3	TRBJ2-3	.	TRBD2	TGTGCCATCAGTCGGGAGGGTTCGGCAGATACGCAGTATTTT	CAISREGSADTQYF
TRBV5-1	TRBJ1-1	.	.	TGCGCCAGCAGCACTCGGGCCTCGGGATACGCTGAAGCTTTCTTT	CASSTRASGYAEAFF
TRBV28	TRBJ2-1	.	.	TGTGCCAGCAGTTTATGGGGCGGCCTAAGGAATGAGCAGTTCTTC	CASSLWGGLRNEQFF
TRBV9	TRBJ2-1	.	TRBD2	TGTGCCAGCAGCCTCGGGGGGTCAACCTACAATGAGCAGTTCTTC	CASSLGGSTYNEQFF
TRBV18	TRBJ2-2	.	TRBD2	TGTGCCAGCTCACCGGGACTAGCGGGAAACACCGGGGAGCTGTTTTTT	CASSPGLAGNTGELFF
TRBV5-1	TRBJ1-6	.	.	TGCTCCAGCCTTGGTGTCTCACCCCTCCACTTT	CSSLGVSPLHF
TRBV5-4	TRBJ2-1	.	TRBD2	TGTGCCAGCAGCCTGGGGACTAGCGGGAGAGGTTACAATGAGCAGTTCTTC	CASSLGTSGRGYNEQFF
TRBV18	TRBJ1-4	.	.	TGTGCCAGCTCAGTAGCCGGGATCCTTAATGAAAAACTGTTTTTT	CASSVAGILNEKLFF
TRBV19	TRBJ1-1	.	.	TGTGCCAGTAGCGTCAGAATTATGAACACTGAAGCTTTCTTT	CASSVRIMNTEAFF
TRBV28	TRBJ1-3	.	.	TGTGCCAGCAGCACTAGCCCGACAGGTACCTACTCTGGAAACACCATATATTTT	CASSTSPTGTYSGNTIYF
TRBV27	TRBJ1-1	.	.	TGTGCCAGCAGTTCGCGAGACACTGAAGCTTTCTTT	CASSSRDTEAFF